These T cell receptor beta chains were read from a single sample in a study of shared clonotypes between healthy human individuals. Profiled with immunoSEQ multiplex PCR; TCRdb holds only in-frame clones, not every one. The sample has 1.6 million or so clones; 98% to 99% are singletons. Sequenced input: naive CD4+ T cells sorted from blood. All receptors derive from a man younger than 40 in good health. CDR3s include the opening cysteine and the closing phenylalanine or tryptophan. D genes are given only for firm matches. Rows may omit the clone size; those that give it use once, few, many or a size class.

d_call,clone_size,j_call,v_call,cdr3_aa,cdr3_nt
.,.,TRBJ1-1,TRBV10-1,CASSESPGRTTEAFF,TGCGCCAGCAGTGAGTCCCCGGGACGAACAACTGAAGCTTTCTTT
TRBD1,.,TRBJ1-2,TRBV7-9,CASSFVPGQGAHGYTF,TGTGCCAGCAGCTTCGTTCCGGGACAGGGGGCGCATGGCTACACCTTC
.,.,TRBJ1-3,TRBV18,CASSPRDLSGNTIYF,TGTGCCAGCTCACCACGTGACCTTTCTGGAAACACCATATATTTT
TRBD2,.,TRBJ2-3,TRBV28,CASSPYGLAGTDTQYF,TGTGCCAGCAGTCCCTACGGACTAGCGGGCACAGATACGCAGTATTTT
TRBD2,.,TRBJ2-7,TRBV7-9,CARETREGYEQYF,TGTGCCAGAGAGACGCGGGAGGGCTACGAGCAGTACTTC
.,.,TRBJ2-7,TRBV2,CASTSFYEQYF,TGTGCCAGCACTTCGTTCTACGAGCAGTACTTC
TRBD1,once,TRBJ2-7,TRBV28,CASRRGIGDRRSYEQYF,TGTGCCAGCAGACGAGGAATAGGGGACAGACGATCCTACGAGCAGTACTTC
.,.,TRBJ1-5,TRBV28,CASTDLGQPQHF,TGTGCCAGCACTGATCTCGGTCAGCCCCAGCATTTT
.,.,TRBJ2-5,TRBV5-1,CASSPLIGETQYF,TGCGCCAGCAGCCCCCTTATCGGGGAGACCCAGTACTTC
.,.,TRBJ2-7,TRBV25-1,CASSDLRLHEQYF,TGTGCCAGCAGTGACTTGAGGCTACACGAGCAGTACTTC
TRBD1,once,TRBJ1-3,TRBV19,CASTFDRVQGNTIYF,TGTGCCAGTACCTTTGACAGGGTACAAGGAAACACCATATATTTT
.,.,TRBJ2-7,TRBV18,CASSPQQPYEQYF,TGTGCCAGCTCACCGCAACAGCCCTACGAGCAGTACTTC
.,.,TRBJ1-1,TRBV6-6,CASSLRRGINTEAFF,TGTGCCAGCAGTTTACGGCGGGGGATAAACACTGAAGCTTTCTTT
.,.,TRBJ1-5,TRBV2,CASTPDSSDQPQHF,TGTGCCAGCACTCCTGACAGTTCTGACCAGCCCCAGCATTTT
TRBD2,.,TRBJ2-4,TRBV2,CASSGNVPGLAEVAKNIQYF,TGTGCCAGCAGTGGTAACGTCCCGGGACTAGCGGAGGTAGCCAAAAACATTCAGTACTTC
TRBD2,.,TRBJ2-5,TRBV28,CASRTGLARETQYF,TGTGCCAGCAGGACGGGACTAGCTCGCGAGACCCAGTACTTC
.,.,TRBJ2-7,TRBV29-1,CSVLRGGFSNEQYF,TGCAGCGTCCTGAGAGGGGGGTTCAGTAACGAGCAGTACTTC
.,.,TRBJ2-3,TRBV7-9,CASRQGGGTDTQYF,TGTGCCAGCAGACAAGGGGGAGGCACAGATACGCAGTATTTT
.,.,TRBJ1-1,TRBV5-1,CASSLQQGATEAFF,TGCGCCAGCAGCTTGCAACAGGGTGCCACTGAAGCTTTCTTT
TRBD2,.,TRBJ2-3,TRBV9,CASSVRTSMPDTQYF,TGTGCCAGCAGCGTCCGGACTAGTATGCCAGATACGCAGTATTTT
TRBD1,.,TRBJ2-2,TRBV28,CASRTGGYTGELFF,TGTGCCAGCCGAACAGGGGGATACACCGGGGAGCTGTTTTTT
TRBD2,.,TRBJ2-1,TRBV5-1,CASSVTSGSLNEQFF,TGCGCCAGCAGCGTGACTAGCGGGAGCCTCAATGAGCAGTTCTTC
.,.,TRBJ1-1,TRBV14,CASSQRVIMNTEAFF,TGTGCCAGCAGCCAACGAGTTATTATGAACACTGAAGCTTTCTTT
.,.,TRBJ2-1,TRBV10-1,CASSESKGLYNEQFF,TGCGCCAGCAGTGAGTCCAAGGGACTCTACAATGAGCAGTTCTTC
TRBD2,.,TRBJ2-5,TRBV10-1,CASSETSGGQETQYF,TGCGCCAGCAGTGAAACTAGCGGGGGCCAAGAGACCCAGTACTTC
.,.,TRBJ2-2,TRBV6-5,CASSYSPSGTGELFF,TGTGCCAGCAGTTACTCGCCTAGTGGCACCGGGGAGCTGTTTTTT
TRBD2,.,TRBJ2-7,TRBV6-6,CASSYGTSGTDEQYF,TGTGCCAGCAGTTACGGGACTAGCGGGACGGACGAGCAGTACTTC
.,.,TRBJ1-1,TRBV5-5,CASSLGLSGTEAFF,TGTGCCAGCAGCTTGGGACTGTCGGGCACTGAAGCTTTCTTT
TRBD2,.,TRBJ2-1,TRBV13,CASTPQSGEYNEQFF,TGTGCCAGCACCCCCCAGAGCGGGGAGTACAATGAGCAGTTCTTC
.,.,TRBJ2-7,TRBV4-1,CASSQDPTGHSYEQYF,TGCGCCAGCAGCCAAGATCCGACTGGGCACTCCTACGAGCAGTACTTC
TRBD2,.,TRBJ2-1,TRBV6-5,CASSKPTSGRGEQFF,TGTGCCAGCAGTAAGCCGACTAGCGGGAGAGGTGAGCAGTTCTTC
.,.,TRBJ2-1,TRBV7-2,CASSARTRTYEQFF,TGTGCCAGCAGCGCCAGGACCAGAACCTATGAGCAGTTCTTC
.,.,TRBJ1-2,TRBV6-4,CATRSGASGYTF,TGTGCCACCCGATCAGGGGCCAGTGGCTACACCTTC
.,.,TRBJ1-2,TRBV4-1,CASSQVPLVQTGGYTF,TGCGCCAGCAGCCAAGTTCCCTTAGTCCAGACGGGAGGCTACACCTTC
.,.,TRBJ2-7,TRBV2,CASSERRYEQYF,TGTGCCAGCAGTGAACGGCGCTACGAGCAGTACTTC
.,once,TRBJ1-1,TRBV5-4,CASSSGKWGSDTEAFF,TGTGCCAGCAGCTCAGGGAAATGGGGGAGCGACACTGAAGCTTTCTTT
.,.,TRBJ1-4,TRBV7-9,CASSERNPNEKLFF,TGTGCCAGCAGCGAACGAAACCCAAATGAAAAACTGTTTTTT
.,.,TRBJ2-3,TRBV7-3,CASSSFVAGTDTQYF,TGTGCCAGCAGCTCATTTGTGGCGGGCACAGATACGCAGTATTTT
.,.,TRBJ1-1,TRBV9,CASSVGISQPGNTEAFF,TGTGCCAGCAGCGTCGGGATCTCCCAGCCGGGGAACACTGAAGCTTTCTTT
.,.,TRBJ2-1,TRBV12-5,CASGLWNRGPGNEQFF,TGTGCTAGTGGTTTGTGGAATCGGGGGCCGGGGAATGAGCAGTTCTTC
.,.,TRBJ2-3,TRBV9,CASSVVDKATDTQYF,TGTGCCAGCAGCGTAGTAGATAAAGCCACAGATACGCAGTATTTT
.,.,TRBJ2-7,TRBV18,CASSPPGTDYEQYF,TGTGCCAGCTCACCACCGGGTACCGACTACGAGCAGTACTTC
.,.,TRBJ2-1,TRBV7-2,CASSPWGSFGISYNEQFF,TGTGCCAGCAGCCCATGGGGTAGCTTCGGAATCTCCTACAATGAGCAGTTCTTC
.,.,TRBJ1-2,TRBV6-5,CASSTQTGSGYTF,TGTGCCAGCAGTACCCAAACAGGGAGTGGCTACACCTTC
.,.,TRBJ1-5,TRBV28,CASRDSINQPQHF,TGTGCCAGCAGAGACAGCATAAATCAGCCCCAGCATTTT
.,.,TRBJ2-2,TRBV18,CASSTMPGDIGGELFF,TGTGCCAGCTCCACCATGCCGGGGGACATCGGCGGGGAGCTGTTTTTT
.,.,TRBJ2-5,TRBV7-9,CASSLALTGVGQETQYF,TGTGCCAGCAGCTTAGCGCTGACGGGAGTAGGGCAAGAGACCCAGTACTTC
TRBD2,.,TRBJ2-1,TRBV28,CASSLGGLAGRYNEQFF,TGTGCCAGCAGTTTAGGGGGACTAGCGGGACGCTACAATGAGCAGTTCTTC